The 20 T cell receptor beta chains reported below all come from one sample, sequenced in a study of blood T cell repertoires in COVID-19. Using immunoSEQ multiplex PCR, the repertoire was profiled, and TCRdb retains in-frame clones only, with some absent. The table lists approximately 260,000 clones, around nine tenths of them singletons. Sequenced: PBMCs or T cells enriched from blood (not recorded which). Receptor source: a woman in her late teens or twenties who had recovered from COVID-19.

The chain links TRBV2 to TRBJ2-1; D might be TRBD2 (6 bases). Looked up from germline, CDR1 is SNHLY and CDR2 is FYNNEI. This CDR3 is built from 15 residues. The germline V and J ends were trimmed by 5 bases and 2 bases, with 13 bases remaining between them. CDR3 nucleotide sequence: TGTGCCAGCAGTCCCGGGACTGGGACCTACAATGAGCAGTTCTTC. The encoded protein is CASSPGTGTYNEQFF. The full variable domain, rest sourced from reference TRBV2 and TRBJ2-1, is EPEVTQTPSHQVTQMGQEVILRCVPISNHLYFYWYRQILGQKVEFLVSFYNNEISEKSEIFDDQFSVERPDGSNFTLKIRSTKLEDSAMYFCASSPGTGTYNEQFFGPGTRLTVL.

The J gene is TRBJ1-4, the V gene TRBV27; TRBD1 matches 8 bases. Germline V lookup: CDR1 MNHEY, CDR2 SMNVEV (reference sequence). This CDR3 is 14 amino acids long. The J segment lost 8 bases and the V segment lost 6 bases, leaving 8 bases of the junction unmatched. The CDR3: CASRAGQDLEKLFF. CDR3 DNA: TGTGCCAGCAGGGCGGGACAGGATTTAGAAAAACTGTTTTTT.

The chain has TRBV19 and TRBJ1-1; D remains unclear. The CDR3 has 12 amino acids. CDR1 and CDR2 (germline): LNHDA, SQIVND (reference sequence). V was trimmed by 9 bases and J by 1 base, leaving 9 bases between them. CDR3 protein: CASGKQNTEAFF. In DNA form, the CDR3 reads TGTGCCAGCGGGAAGCAGAACACTGAAGCTTTCTTT.

The chain carries TRBV19 and TRBJ2-7; D may be TRBD1 (6 bases). The V gene lost 4 bases and the J gene lost 3 bases, with 10 bases spanning the gap. Germline V gene sequence: CDR1 LNHDA, CDR2 SQIVND (reference sequence). The length of the CDR3 is 13 residues. The CDR3 protein is CASSTGAYYEQYF. Written as DNA, the CDR3 is TGTGCCAGTAGTACAGGGGCGTACTACGAGCAGTACTTC.

The V and J genes are TRBV18 and TRBJ1-1; 8 bases match TRBD1. Germline V lookup: CDR1 KGHSH, CDR2 LQKENI. The trim removed 2 bases at V and 4 bases at J, leaving 6 bases unmatched. This CDR3 region has 15 residues. This chain's CDR3 is CASSPRTGIGTEAFF. The CDR3 region has the DNA TGTGCCAGCTCACCAAGGACAGGGATAGGCACTGAAGCTTTCTTT.

The gene calls are TRBV9 and TRBJ2-1; 12 bases align to TRBD2. With 0 bases clipped from V and 6 bases from J, the junction kept 4 bases outside the gene matches. The V gene's germline CDR1 is SGDLS and CDR2 YYNGEE. The CDR3 has 16 residues. CDR3 residues: CASSVVALAGGNEQFF. The CDR3 region has the DNA TGTGCCAGCAGCGTAGTAGCACTAGCGGGGGGCAATGAGCAGTTCTTC.

CDR3 protein: CAISGTDSTEAFF. Written as DNA, the CDR3 is TGTGCCATCAGTGGGACGGACAGTACTGAAGCTTTCTTT. This sequence joins TRBV10-3 and TRBJ1-1; the D gene is possibly TRBD1 (6 bases). Germline V CDR1 and CDR2: ENHRY, SYGVKD. V was pared by 4 bases and J by 5 bases, with 11 bases between. The CDR3 extends over 13 amino acids.

The gene calls are TRBV5-4 and TRBJ2-3; TRBD2 matches at 14 bases. Germline assignment: CDR1 SGHNT and CDR2 YYREEE (reference sequence). Trimming took 6 bases from V and 7 from J; bases not matched to a gene: 13. The CDR3 is made up of 17 amino acids. Here the CDR3 DNA reads TGTGCCAGCATCCTACCCCCGGGACTAGCGGGAGTTAATACGCAGTATTTT. The encoded protein is CASILPPGLAGVNTQYF.

This clone appeared once. This chain uses TRBV3-1 (or the pseudogene TRBV3-2) with TRBJ1-1; 7 bases line up with TRBD1. Germline V gene sequence: CDR1 LGHDT, CDR2 YNNKEL (reference sequence). The length of the CDR3 is 12 residues. Trimming at V came to 3 bases and at J to 10 bases, leaving 5 bases not matched to a gene. The CDR3 protein is CASSQMGTVAFF. DNA of the CDR3: TGTGCCAGCAGCCAGATGGGGACAGTAGCTTTCTTT.

This clone appeared a single time. The chain links TRBV6-6 to TRBJ1-3; a possible D gene is TRBD1 (5 bases). CDR3 length: 15 amino acids. Germline CDR1 MNHNY, CDR2 SVGAGI (reference sequence). V lost 0 bases, J lost 4 bases, and 10 bases lay in between. CDR3 in DNA: TGTGCCAGCAGTTACTCGGACACCTTGGGAAACACCATATATTTT. Translation gives CASSYSDTLGNTIYF.

J is TRBJ2-2 and V is TRBV28, with D possibly matching TRBD2 (6 bases). V gave up 5 bases and J gave up 1 base, with 11 bases separating them. Germline V lookup: CDR1 MDHEN, CDR2 SYDVKM. CDR3 length equals 15 residues. CDR3 amino acids: CASSTPGENTGELFF. CDR3 nucleotide sequence: TGTGCCAGCAGTACTCCGGGGGAGAACACCGGGGAGCTGTTTTTT.

This sequence joins TRBV2 and TRBJ1-2; D is uncertain. Trimming took off 1 base at V and 1 base at J, with 10 bases between the two ends. The CDR3 sequence is 15 residues long. The germline V gene encodes CDR1 SNHLY and CDR2 FYNNEI. CDR3 nucleotide sequence: TGTGCCAGCAGTGAAGGGGCAGACCATAACTATGGCTACACCTTC. Translating it yields CASSEGADHNYGYTF.

The chain has TRBV14 and TRBJ1-4; 10 nucleotides align to TRBD1. V was clipped by 1 base and J by 9 bases; unmatched bases: 5. Germline values: CDR1 SGHDN, CDR2 FVKESK. The CDR3 sequence is 15 residues long. The CDR3 loop is CASSQVGTGVKKLFF. The DNA for the CDR3 is TGTGCCAGCAGCCAAGTAGGGACAGGGGTGAAAAAACTGTTTTTT.

This rearrangement joins TRBV11-1 to TRBJ2-3, with 7 bases that match TRBD2. This CDR3 is built from 16 residues. Per germline, CDR1 SGHAT and CDR2 FQDESV (reference sequence). The V segment lost 5 bases and the J segment 6 bases; nucleotides outside the gene matches: 14. The CDR3 spells CASSHRDYQSGDTQYF. The CDR3 bases are TGTGCCAGCAGCCACCGGGACTACCAATCGGGGGATACGCAGTATTTT.

This rearrangement joins TRBV5-1 to TRBJ2-2; 8 bases match TRBD1. V lost 7 bases to trimming and J lost 7 bases; unmatched junction nucleotides: 9. Germline V gene data show CDR1 as SGHRS and CDR2 as YFSETQ. CDR3 size: 14 residues. For the CDR3, the DNA is TGCGCCAGCGCTGACGGACAGGGCAGCGGGGAGCTGTTTTTT. Translating it yields CASADGQGSGELFF.

This clone appeared a few times. The chain links TRBV3-1 (or the pseudogene TRBV3-2) to TRBJ2-1; TRBD1 agrees at 10 bases. Germline CDR1 reads LGHDT; CDR2 reads YNNKEL (reference sequence). The CDR3 contains 16 residues. The J segment lost 9 bases and the V segment lost 2 bases, leaving 10 bases of the junction unmatched. CDR3 DNA sequence: TGTGCCAGCAGCCAACCCGGGACAGGGGCCACCAGTGAGCAGTTCTTC. This encodes CASSQPGTGATSEQFF.

This clone was seen repeatedly, ten times or more. This chain connects TRBV4-2 to TRBJ1-4; D unclear. The CDR3 is 14 amino acids. CDR1 and CDR2 (germline): LGHNA, YNFKEQ. Trimming removed 3 bases from V and 8 bases from J, with 13 bases in between. The chain's CDR3 is CASSQVASLEKLFF. The CDR3 nucleotides read TGTGCCAGCAGCCAGGTCGCTAGTCTGGAAAAACTGTTTTTT.

As concerns this clone: Other nucleotide sequences from this sample produce the same CDR3. This rearrangement joins TRBV15 to TRBJ2-7, with D unresolved. V lost 0 bases and J lost 3, with 6 bases in between. CDR1 and CDR2 (germline): LNHNV, YYDKDF (reference sequence). The CDR3 loop spans 13 amino acids. As DNA, the CDR3 is TGTGCCACCAGCAGAGACAGAGGCTACGAGCAGTACTTC. Encoded protein: CATSRDRGYEQYF.

This clone was seen a handful of times. V gene TRBV11-2 combines with J gene TRBJ1-4, with 7 bases that match TRBD1. V was pared by 4 bases and J by 0 bases, with 2 bases of the junction left unmatched. Germline lookup yields CDR1 SGHAT and CDR2 FQNNGV. The CDR3 has 15 residues. CDR3 loop: CASSSGQATNEKLFF. DNA of the CDR3: TGTGCCAGCAGCTCTGGACAGGCAACTAATGAAAAACTGTTTTTT. The variable domain in full, with the rest retrieved from reference TRBV11-2 and TRBJ1-4, is EAGVAQSPRYKIIEKRQSVAFWCNPISGHATLYWYQQILGQGPKLLIQFQNNGVVDDSQLPKDRFSAERLKGVDSTLKIQPAKLEDSAVYLCASSSGQATNEKLFFGSGTQLSVL.

V usage is TRBV4-1 and J usage is TRBJ2-1; tentatively, D is TRBD2 (6 bases). Germline V lookup: CDR1 MGHRA, CDR2 YSYEKL. The CDR3 has 16 amino acids. Deletions cut 4 bases from V and 5 bases from J, with 18 bases between. This chain's CDR3 is CASSLGSGRGNNEQFF. Here the CDR3 DNA reads TGCGCCAGCAGCCTCGGGTCGGGGCGGGGTAACAATGAGCAGTTCTTC.